The subject of this entry is one T cell receptor beta chain. V lost 2 bases, J lost 1 base, and 11 bases lay in between. Germline loops: CDR1 KGHSH, CDR2 LQKENI. This CDR3 contains 15 residues. In the original analysis: Scientists estimated how many nucleated cells there were by amplifying reference gene primers. Measured with immunoSEQ multiplex PCR; TCRdb has only the in-frame clones, and not every one. V, J and clone size reflect that table, while D and trimming were determined from the DNA. The top ten hold roughly 4.5% of the sample, which has 210,000 or so clones, over 75% seen once. This record belongs to a study of blood T cell repertoires in COVID-19. Study at large: Collection of acute and convalescent COVID-19 samples took place in the United States, Italy and Spain. Sample material is recorded as cDNA or gDNA derived from T cells, B-cell-depleted T cells, or PBMCs.

The sequence derives from a man aged 50-60 years with acute or convalescent COVID-19. This chain connects TRBV18 to TRBJ1-1; unclear D gene. Sequenced: peripheral blood. CDR3 in amino acids: CASSPTRATNTEAFF. The CDR3, as DNA: TGTGCCAGCTCACCAACTAGGGCCACGAACACTGAAGCTTTCTTT.